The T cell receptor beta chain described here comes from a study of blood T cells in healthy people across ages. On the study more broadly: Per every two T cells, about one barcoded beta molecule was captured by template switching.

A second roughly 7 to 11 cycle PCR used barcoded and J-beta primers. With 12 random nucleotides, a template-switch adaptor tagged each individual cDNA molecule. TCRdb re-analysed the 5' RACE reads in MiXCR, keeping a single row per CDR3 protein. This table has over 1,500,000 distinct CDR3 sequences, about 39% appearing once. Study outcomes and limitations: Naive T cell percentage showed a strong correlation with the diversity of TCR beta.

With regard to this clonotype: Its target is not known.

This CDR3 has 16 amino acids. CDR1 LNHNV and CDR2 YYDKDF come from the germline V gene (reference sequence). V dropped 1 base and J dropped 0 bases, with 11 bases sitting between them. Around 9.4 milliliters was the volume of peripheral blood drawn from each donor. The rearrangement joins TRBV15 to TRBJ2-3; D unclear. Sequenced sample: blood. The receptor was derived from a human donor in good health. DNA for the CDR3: TGTGCCACCAGCAGAGGCCTAGGGCCTAGCACAGATACGCAGTATTTT. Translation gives CATSRGLGPSTDTQYF.